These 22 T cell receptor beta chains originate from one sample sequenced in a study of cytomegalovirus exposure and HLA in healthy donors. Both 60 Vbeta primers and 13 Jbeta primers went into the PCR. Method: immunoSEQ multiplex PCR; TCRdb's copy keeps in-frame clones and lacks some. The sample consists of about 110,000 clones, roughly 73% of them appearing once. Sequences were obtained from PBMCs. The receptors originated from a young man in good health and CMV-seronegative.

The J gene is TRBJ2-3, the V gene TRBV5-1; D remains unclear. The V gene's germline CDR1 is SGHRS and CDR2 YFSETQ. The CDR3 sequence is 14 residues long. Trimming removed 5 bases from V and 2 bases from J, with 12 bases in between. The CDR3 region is CASRRQTNTDTQYF. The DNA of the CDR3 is TGCGCCAGCAGAAGGCAAACTAACACAGATACGCAGTATTTT.

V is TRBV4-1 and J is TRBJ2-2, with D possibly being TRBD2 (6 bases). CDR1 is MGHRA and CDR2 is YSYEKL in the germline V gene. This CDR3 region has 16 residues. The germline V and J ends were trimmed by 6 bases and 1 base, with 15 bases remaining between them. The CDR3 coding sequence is TGCGCCAGCAGGGAACAGGCGGGATTGAACACCGGGGAGCTGTTTTTT. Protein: CASREQAGLNTGELFF.

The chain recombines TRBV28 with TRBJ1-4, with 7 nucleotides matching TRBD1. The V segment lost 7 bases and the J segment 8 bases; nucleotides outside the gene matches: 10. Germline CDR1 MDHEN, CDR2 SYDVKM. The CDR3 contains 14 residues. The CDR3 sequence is CASKRTGVGEKLFF. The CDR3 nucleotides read TGTGCCAGCAAGCGCACAGGGGTTGGGGAAAAACTGTTTTTT.

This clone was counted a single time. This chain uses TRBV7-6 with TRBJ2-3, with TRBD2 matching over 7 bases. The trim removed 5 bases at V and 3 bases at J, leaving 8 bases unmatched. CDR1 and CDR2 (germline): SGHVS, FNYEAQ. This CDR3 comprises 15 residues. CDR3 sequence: CASSRGVGGTDTQYF. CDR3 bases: TGTGCCAGCAGCCGAGGGGTGGGAGGGACAGATACGCAGTATTTT.

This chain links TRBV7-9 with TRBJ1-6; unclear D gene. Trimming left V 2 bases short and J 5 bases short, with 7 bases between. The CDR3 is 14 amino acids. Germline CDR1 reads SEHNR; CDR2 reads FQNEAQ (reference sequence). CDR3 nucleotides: TGTGCCAGCAGCTTACAACTAAATAATTCACCCCTCCACTTT. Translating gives CASSLQLNNSPLHF.

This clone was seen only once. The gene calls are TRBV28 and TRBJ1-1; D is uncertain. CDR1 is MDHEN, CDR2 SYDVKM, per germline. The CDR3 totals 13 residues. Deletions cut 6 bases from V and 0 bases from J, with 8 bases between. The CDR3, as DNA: TGTGCCAGCAGATTCGCTATGAACACTGAAGCTTTCTTT. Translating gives CASRFAMNTEAFF.

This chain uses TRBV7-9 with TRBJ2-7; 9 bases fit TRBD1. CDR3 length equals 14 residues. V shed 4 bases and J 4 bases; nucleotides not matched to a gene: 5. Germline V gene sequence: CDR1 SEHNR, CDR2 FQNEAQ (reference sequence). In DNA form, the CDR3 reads TGTGCCAGCAGCTCGGGACAGGGAGGGTACGAGCAGTACTTC. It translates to CASSSGQGGYEQYF.

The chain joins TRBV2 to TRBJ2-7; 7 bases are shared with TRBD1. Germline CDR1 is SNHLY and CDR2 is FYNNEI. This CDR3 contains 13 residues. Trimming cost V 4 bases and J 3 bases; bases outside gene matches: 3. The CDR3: CASSGQGDYEQYF. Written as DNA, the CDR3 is TGTGCCAGCAGTGGGCAGGGGGACTACGAGCAGTACTTC.

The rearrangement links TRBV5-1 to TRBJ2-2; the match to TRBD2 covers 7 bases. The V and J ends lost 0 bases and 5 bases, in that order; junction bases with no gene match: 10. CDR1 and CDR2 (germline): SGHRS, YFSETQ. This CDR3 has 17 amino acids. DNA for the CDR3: TGCGCCAGCAGCTTGGCTCCCGGAGCGGGGAGGACCGGGGAGCTGTTTTTT. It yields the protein CASSLAPGAGRTGELFF.

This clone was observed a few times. The CDR3 DNA reads TGTGCCAGCAGTGTTGGGGGGTTCTACGAGCAGTACTTC. Translated: CASSVGGFYEQYF. This chain links TRBV2 with TRBJ2-7; the D gene is possibly TRBD2 (6 bases). V gave up 4 bases and J gave up 3 bases, with 10 bases separating them. The CDR3 loop spans 13 amino acids. Germline V gene lookup returns CDR1 SNHLY and CDR2 FYNNEI.

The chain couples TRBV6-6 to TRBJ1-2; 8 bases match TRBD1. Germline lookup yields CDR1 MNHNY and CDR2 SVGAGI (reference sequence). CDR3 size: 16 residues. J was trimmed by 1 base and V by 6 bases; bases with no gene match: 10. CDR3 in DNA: TGTGCCAGCAGCCAAACCGGACAGGGTGGTAACTATGGCTACACCTTC. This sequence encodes CASSQTGQGGNYGYTF.

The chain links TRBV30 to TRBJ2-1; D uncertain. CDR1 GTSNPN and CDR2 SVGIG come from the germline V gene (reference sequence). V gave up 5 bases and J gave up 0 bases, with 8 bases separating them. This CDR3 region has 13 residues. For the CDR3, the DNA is TGTGCCTGGGTAGCAAACTCCTACAATGAGCAGTTCTTC. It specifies CAWVANSYNEQFF.

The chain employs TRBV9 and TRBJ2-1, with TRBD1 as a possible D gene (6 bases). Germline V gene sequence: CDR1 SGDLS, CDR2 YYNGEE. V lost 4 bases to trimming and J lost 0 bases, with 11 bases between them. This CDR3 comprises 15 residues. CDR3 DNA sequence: TGTGCCAGCAGCCTTCTGGACAGCTCCTACAATGAGCAGTTCTTC. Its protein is CASSLLDSSYNEQFF.

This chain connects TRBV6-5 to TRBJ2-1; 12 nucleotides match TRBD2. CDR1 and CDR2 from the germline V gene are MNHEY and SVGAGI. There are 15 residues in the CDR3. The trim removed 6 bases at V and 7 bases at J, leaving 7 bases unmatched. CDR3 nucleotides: TGTGCCAGCAGGCTACTAGCGGGGGGCCGGAATGAGCAGTTCTTC. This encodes CASRLLAGGRNEQFF.

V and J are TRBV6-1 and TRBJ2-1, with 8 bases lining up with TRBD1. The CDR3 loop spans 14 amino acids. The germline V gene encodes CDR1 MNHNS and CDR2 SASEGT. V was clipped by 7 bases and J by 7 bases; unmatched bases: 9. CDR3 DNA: TGTGCCAGCAAGGCCGGGACAGGTTCGAATGAGCAGTTCTTC. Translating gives CASKAGTGSNEQFF.

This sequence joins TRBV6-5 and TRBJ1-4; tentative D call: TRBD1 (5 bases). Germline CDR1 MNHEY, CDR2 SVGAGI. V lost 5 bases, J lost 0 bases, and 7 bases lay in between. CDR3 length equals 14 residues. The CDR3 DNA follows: TGTGCCAGCAGTCAGACAGCAACTAATGAAAAACTGTTTTTT. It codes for CASSQTATNEKLFF.

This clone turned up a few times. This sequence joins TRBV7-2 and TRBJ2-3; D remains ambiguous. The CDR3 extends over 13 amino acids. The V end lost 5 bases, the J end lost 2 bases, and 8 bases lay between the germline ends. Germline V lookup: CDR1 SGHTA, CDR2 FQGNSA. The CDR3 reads CASSPRNTDTQYF. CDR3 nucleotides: TGTGCCAGCAGCCCGCGGAACACAGATACGCAGTATTTT.

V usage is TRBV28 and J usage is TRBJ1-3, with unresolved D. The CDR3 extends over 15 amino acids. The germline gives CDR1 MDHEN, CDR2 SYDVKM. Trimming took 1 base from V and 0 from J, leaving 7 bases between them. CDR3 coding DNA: TGTGCCAGCAGTTTATCTCAGTACTCTGGAAACACCATATATTTT. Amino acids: CASSLSQYSGNTIYF. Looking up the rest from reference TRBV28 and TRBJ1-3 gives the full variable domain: DVKVTQSSRYLVKRTGEKVFLECVQDMDHENMFWYRQDPGLGLRLIYFSYDVKMKEKGDIPEGYSVSREKKERFSLILESASTNQTSMYLCASSLSQYSGNTIYFGEGSWLTVV.

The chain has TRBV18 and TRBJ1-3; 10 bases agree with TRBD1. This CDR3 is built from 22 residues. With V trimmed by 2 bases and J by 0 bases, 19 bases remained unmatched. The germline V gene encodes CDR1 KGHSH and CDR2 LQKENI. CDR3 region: CASSPFGQKGQGGPHSGNTIYF. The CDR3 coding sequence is TGTGCCAGCTCACCATTTGGCCAGAAAGGACAGGGGGGCCCTCACTCTGGAAACACCATATATTTT.

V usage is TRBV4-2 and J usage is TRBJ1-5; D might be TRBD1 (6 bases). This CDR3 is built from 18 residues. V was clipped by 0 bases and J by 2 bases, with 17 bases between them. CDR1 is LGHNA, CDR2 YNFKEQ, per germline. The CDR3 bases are TGTGCCAGCAGCCAAGATTTGGGGACAAAGAGGGGCAATCAGCCCCAGCATTTT. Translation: CASSQDLGTKRGNQPQHF.

Here the CDR3 reads CASSAIEVQYF. The CDR3 DNA reads as TGTGCCAGCAGCGCGATTGAGGTGCAGTACTTC. The chain joins TRBV4-2 to TRBJ2-7, with D unresolved. Germline CDR1 and CDR2: LGHNA and YNFKEQ. The CDR3 has 11 residues. V lost 5 bases and J lost 9, with 11 bases in between.

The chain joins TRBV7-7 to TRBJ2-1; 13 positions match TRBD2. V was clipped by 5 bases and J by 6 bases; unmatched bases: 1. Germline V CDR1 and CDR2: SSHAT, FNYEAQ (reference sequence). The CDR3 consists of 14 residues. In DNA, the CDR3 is TGTGCCAGCAGCCGGACTAGCGGGGGCAATGAGCAGTTCTTC. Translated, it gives CASSRTSGGNEQFF. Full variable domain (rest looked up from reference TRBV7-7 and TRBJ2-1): GAGVSQSPRYKVTKRGQDVTLRCDPISSHATLYWYQQALGQGPEFLTYFNYEAQPDKSGLPSDRFSAERPEGSISTLTIQRTEQRDSAMYRCASSRTSGGNEQFFGPGTRLTVL.